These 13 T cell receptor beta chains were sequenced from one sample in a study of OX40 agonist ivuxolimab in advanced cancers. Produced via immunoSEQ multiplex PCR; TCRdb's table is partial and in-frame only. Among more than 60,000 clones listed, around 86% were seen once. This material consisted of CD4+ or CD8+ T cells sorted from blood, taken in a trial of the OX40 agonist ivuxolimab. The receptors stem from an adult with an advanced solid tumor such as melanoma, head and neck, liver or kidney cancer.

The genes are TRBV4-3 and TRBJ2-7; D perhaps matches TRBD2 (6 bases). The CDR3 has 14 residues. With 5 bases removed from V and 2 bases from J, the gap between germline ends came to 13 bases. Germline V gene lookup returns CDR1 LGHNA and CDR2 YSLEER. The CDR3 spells CASSRGGGAYEQYF. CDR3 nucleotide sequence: TGCGCCAGCAGCAGAGGCGGAGGGGCCTACGAGCAGTACTTC.

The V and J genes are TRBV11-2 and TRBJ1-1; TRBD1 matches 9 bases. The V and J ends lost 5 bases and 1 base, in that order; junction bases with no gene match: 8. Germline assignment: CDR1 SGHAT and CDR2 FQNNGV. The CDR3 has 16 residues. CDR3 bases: TGTGCCAGCAGCCCAGGACAGGGGAGGAGGAACACTGAAGCTTTCTTT. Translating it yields CASSPGQGRRNTEAFF.

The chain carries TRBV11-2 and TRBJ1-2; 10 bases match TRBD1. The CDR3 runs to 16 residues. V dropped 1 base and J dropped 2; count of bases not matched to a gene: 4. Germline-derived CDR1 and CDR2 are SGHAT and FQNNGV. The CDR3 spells CASSLGQTGGNYGYTF. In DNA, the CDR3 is TGTGCCAGCAGCTTAGGTCAGACAGGGGGCAACTATGGCTACACCTTC.

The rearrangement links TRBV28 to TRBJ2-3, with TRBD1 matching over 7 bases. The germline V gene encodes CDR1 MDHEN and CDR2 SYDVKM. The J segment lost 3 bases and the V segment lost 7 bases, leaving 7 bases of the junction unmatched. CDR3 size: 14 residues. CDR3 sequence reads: CASNRGQWTDTQYF. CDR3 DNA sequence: TGTGCCAGCAACCGGGGACAGTGGACAGATACGCAGTATTTT.

The CDR3 loop is CASGSRTSGSNDTQYF. CDR3 nucleotides: TGTGCTAGTGGATCCCGGACTAGCGGGAGCAACGATACGCAGTATTTT. This chain links TRBV12-5 with TRBJ2-3; 13 nucleotides align to TRBD2. Per germline, CDR1 LGHNT and CDR2 FRNRAP. V was clipped by 6 bases and J by 6 bases; unmatched bases: 9. The CDR3 covers 16 residues.

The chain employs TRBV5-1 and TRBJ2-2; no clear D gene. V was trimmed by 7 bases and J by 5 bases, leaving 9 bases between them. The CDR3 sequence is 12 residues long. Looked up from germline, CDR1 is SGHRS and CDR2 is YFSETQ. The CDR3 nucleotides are TGCGCCAGCCGACCCCTAACCGGGGAGCTGTTTTTT. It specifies CASRPLTGELFF.

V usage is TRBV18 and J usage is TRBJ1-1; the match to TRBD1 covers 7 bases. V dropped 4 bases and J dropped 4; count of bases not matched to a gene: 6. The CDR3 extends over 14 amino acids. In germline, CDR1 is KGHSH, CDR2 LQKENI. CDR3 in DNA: TGTGCCAGCTCACGATCGACAGGGATCACTGAAGCTTTCTTT. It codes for CASSRSTGITEAFF.

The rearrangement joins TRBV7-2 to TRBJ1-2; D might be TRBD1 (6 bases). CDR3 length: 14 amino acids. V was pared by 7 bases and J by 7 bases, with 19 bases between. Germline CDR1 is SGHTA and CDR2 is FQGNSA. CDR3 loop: CASNSGVEVRGYTF. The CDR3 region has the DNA TGTGCCAGCAACTCAGGGGTGGAGGTCCGTGGCTACACCTTC.

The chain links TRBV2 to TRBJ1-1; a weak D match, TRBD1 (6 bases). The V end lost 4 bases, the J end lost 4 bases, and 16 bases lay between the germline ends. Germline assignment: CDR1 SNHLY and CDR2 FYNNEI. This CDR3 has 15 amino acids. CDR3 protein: CASSVMGAGSTEAFF. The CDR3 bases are TGTGCCAGCAGTGTTATGGGGGCGGGGAGCACTGAAGCTTTCTTT.

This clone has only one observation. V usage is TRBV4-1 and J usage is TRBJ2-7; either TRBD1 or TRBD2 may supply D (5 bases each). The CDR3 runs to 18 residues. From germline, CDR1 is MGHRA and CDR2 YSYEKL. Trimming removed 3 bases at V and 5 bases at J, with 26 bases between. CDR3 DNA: TGCGCCAGCAGCCAGCCCCCGGGCCGTAGGGGAGCGCCAGACGAGCAGTACTTC. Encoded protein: CASSQPPGRRGAPDEQYF.

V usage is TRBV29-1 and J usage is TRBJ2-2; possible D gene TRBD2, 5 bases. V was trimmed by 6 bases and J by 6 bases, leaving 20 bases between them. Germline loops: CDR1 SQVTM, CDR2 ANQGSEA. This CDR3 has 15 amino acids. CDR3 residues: CSVQGPHEGSGELFF. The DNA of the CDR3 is TGCAGCGTCCAAGGGCCACATGAGGGCTCCGGGGAGCTGTTTTTT.

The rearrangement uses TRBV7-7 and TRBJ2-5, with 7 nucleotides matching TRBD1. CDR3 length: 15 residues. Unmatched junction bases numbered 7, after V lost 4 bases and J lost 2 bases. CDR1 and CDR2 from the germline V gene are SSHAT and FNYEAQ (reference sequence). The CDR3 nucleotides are TGTGCCAGCAGCTCAATTCCGGGACAGCAAGAGACCCAGTACTTC. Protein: CASSSIPGQQETQYF.

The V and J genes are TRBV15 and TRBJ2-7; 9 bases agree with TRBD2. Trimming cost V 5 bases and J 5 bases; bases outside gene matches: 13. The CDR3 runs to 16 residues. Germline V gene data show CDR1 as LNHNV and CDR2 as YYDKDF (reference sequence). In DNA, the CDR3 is TGTGCCACCAGCGTAGGCCGGGGGCTAGCGGGAAACGAGCAGTACTTC. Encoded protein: CATSVGRGLAGNEQYF.